The 31 T cell receptor beta chains below were found in one sample sequenced in a study of blood T cell repertoires in COVID-19 (dated by TCRdb to 2019 to 2021). The library was obtained by the immunoSEQ multiplex PCR assay. TCRdb mirrors the immuneACCESS table, restricted to in-frame sequences. Some clones are absent from its copies; in checked studies, under half trace to an unresolved V gene, and the reason for the others is unknown. This sample gives about 35,000 clones in total; roughly four fifths of them show up just once. The biggest ten clones account for approximately 40% of the sample. Sample: peripheral blood. Source of these receptors: a man older than 75 with active or convalescent COVID-19.

A remark on this clone: A junction end diverges from the germline sequence, so it may reflect a read error. The gene calls are TRBV11-3 and TRBJ2-6, with D perhaps matching TRBD1 (5 bases). There are 15 residues in the CDR3. From germline, CDR1 is SGHNT and CDR2 YENEEA. In nucleotides, the CDR3 is TGTGCCAGCAGCGTAGACAGATCTGGGGCCAACGTCCTGACTTTC. Amino acid sequence: CASSVDRSGANVLTF.

The CDR3 DNA follows: TGTGCCAGCAGCTTGGGGGGGGACAGGGGCCCTGGCTACACCTTC. Protein: CASSLGGDRGPGYTF. This chain connects TRBV5-4 to TRBJ1-2; 10 bases map to TRBD1. The CDR3 totals 15 residues. Trimming cost V 0 bases and J 7 bases; bases outside gene matches: 6. Germline V lookup: CDR1 SGHNT, CDR2 YYREEE (reference sequence).

This chain uses TRBV19 with TRBJ2-2; D gene unclear. CDR1 LNHDA and CDR2 SQIVND come from the germline V gene (reference sequence). There are 14 residues in the CDR3. Trimming stripped 1 base from V and 7 bases from J, with 10 bases between. The CDR3 sequence is CASSIGAESGELFF. CDR3 sequence (DNA): TGTGCCAGTAGTATAGGGGCAGAAAGCGGGGAGCTGTTTTTT. The variable domain in full, with the rest retrieved from reference TRBV19 and TRBJ2-2, is DGGITQSPKYLFRKEGQNVTLSCEQNLNHDAMYWYRQDPGQGLRLIYYSQIVNDFQKGDIAEGYSVSREKKESFPLTVTSAQKNPTAFYLCASSIGAESGELFFGEGSRLTVL.

The chain carries TRBV6-5 and TRBJ1-2; D is perhaps TRBD1 (5 bases). V dropped 7 bases and J dropped 8 bases, with 11 bases sitting between them. Germline loops: CDR1 MNHEY, CDR2 SVGAGI. CDR3 size: 11 residues. Written as DNA, the CDR3 is TGTGCCAGCATGCAGGGCGGCGGCTACACCTTC. Translated: CASMQGGGYTF.

The chain uses TRBV24-1 and TRBJ2-1; tentatively, D is TRBD2 (6 bases). The CDR3 consists of 14 residues. Germline V gene data show CDR1 as KGHDR and CDR2 as SFDVKD. With 3 bases removed from V and 10 bases from J, the gap between germline ends came to 15 bases. CDR3 in DNA: TGTGCCACCAGTGATCGGGACTCCTGGGGCGAGCAGTTCTTC. Its protein is CATSDRDSWGEQFF.

The rearrangement uses TRBV5-1 and TRBJ2-1; no firm D call. CDR1 and CDR2 (germline): SGHRS, YFSETQ. V was trimmed by 2 bases and J by 0 bases, leaving 18 bases between them. This CDR3 is built from 18 residues. The CDR3 here is CASSFLSPYESSYNEQFF. The CDR3 DNA is TGCGCCAGCAGCTTCTTGAGTCCTTATGAGAGCTCCTACAATGAGCAGTTCTTC.

This clone was picked up a small number of times. The genes are TRBV28 and TRBJ2-3; D uncertain. V was cut by 4 bases and J by 7 bases, with 6 bases left in between. CDR3 size: 11 residues. The germline V gene encodes CDR1 MDHEN and CDR2 SYDVKM. The CDR3 region is CASSSLYTQYF. In DNA, the CDR3 is TGTGCCAGCAGTTCCCTTTATACGCAGTATTTT.

The chain links TRBV27 to TRBJ2-5, with a possible D match to TRBD2 (6 bases). This CDR3 spans 17 amino acids. Per the germline V gene, CDR1 is MNHEY and CDR2 is SMNVEV (reference sequence). The ends were cut back, 4 bases at V and 5 bases at J, with 23 bases in the middle. The CDR3 sequence: CASSYVTSPPRRETQYF. The CDR3 DNA reads as TGTGCCAGCAGTTATGTGACTAGTCCTCCCCGGAGGGAGACCCAGTACTTC.

The chain joins TRBV6-6 to TRBJ1-4, with 7 positions matching TRBD1. Germline V gene data show CDR1 as MNHNY and CDR2 as SVGAGI (reference sequence). The CDR3 covers 14 residues. With V trimmed by 6 bases and J by 7 bases, 8 bases remained unmatched. As DNA, the CDR3 is TGTGCCAGCAGCCCCGACAGGGCGGGTGAAAAACTGTTTTTT. This encodes CASSPDRAGEKLFF.

CDR3 region: CASRDRGNTEAFF. The DNA of the CDR3 is TGTGCCAGCAGGGACAGGGGGAACACTGAAGCTTTCTTT. The chain recombines TRBV3-1 (or the pseudogene TRBV3-2) with TRBJ1-1; TRBD1 matches 9 bases. The CDR3 consists of 13 residues. The ends lost 6 bases at V and 1 base at J; junction bases unmatched: 0. The germline V gene encodes CDR1 LGHDT and CDR2 YNNKEL (reference sequence).

The chain combines TRBV18 with TRBJ2-1, with TRBD2 matching over 9 bases. CDR1 and CDR2 from the germline V gene are KGHSH and LQKENI. The junction had 7 bases not matched to a gene; V was cut back by 5 bases and J by 8 bases. There are 14 residues in the CDR3. CDR3 DNA: TGTGCCAGCTCATCCGCTAGCGGGACGGATGAGCAGTTCTTC. It translates to CASSSASGTDEQFF.

V gene TRBV7-8 combines with J gene TRBJ1-2; 7 nucleotides line up with TRBD1. Trimming removed 5 bases from V and 1 base from J; junction bases left unmatched: 7. Germline V CDR1 and CDR2: SGHVS, FQNEAQ. The length of the CDR3 is 15 residues. CDR3 loop: CASSPRTGVNYGYTF. The CDR3 nucleotides are TGTGCCAGCAGCCCCCGGACAGGCGTTAACTATGGCTACACCTTC.

The J gene is TRBJ2-1, the V gene TRBV6-5, with TRBD1 identical over 12 bases. The CDR3 runs to 14 residues. The ends lost 6 bases at V and 8 bases at J; junction bases unmatched: 5. CDR1 and CDR2 (germline): MNHEY, SVGAGI. CDR3 residues: CASRGQGANYEQFF. As DNA, the CDR3 is TGTGCCAGCAGGGGACAGGGGGCAAACTATGAGCAGTTCTTC.

The genes are TRBV11-2 and TRBJ2-7, with 8 bases fitting TRBD1. Germline V gene sequence: CDR1 SGHAT, CDR2 FQNNGV. The CDR3 covers 15 residues. The V segment lost 6 bases and the J segment 3 bases; nucleotides outside the gene matches: 10. The CDR3 nucleotides read TGTGCCAGCAGTCACAGGGGGGCAGGGGGCTACGAGCAGTACTTC. This translates into CASSHRGAGGYEQYF.

V usage is TRBV7-9 and J usage is TRBJ2-3, with D unclear. Trimming stripped 3 bases from V and 5 bases from J, with 3 bases between. Germline CDR1 and CDR2: SEHNR and FQNEAQ (reference sequence). CDR3 size: 11 residues. The chain's CDR3 is CASSFRDTQYF. The CDR3 bases are TGTGCCAGCAGCTTCCGAGATACGCAGTATTTT.

CDR3 loop: CASSLEPGKAFF. The CDR3 bases are TGTGCCAGCAGCTTGGAACCGGGGAAGGCTTTCTTT. V gene TRBV5-6 combines with J gene TRBJ1-1, with D uncertain. V gave up 0 bases and J gave up 11 bases, with 11 bases separating them. Germline lookup yields CDR1 SGHDT and CDR2 YYEEEE. This CDR3 spans 12 amino acids.

This chain joins TRBV11-2 and TRBJ2-7; 7 bases are a match to TRBD1. J was trimmed by 2 bases and V by 0 bases; bases with no gene match: 4. This CDR3 spans 15 amino acids. Germline lookup yields CDR1 SGHAT and CDR2 FQNNGV. Here the CDR3 reads CASSLEWGQTYEQYF. The CDR3 DNA follows: TGTGCCAGCAGCTTAGAGTGGGGACAGACCTACGAGCAGTACTTC.

J is TRBJ2-3 and V is TRBV11-2; D is perhaps TRBD2 (5 bases). The CDR3 contains 15 residues. Germline values: CDR1 SGHAT, CDR2 FQNNGV. V lost 1 base and J lost 0, with 8 bases in between. CDR3 DNA: TGTGCCAGCAGCTTAGGGCCGGGAAGCACAGATACGCAGTATTTT. This encodes CASSLGPGSTDTQYF.

V gene TRBV5-1 combines with J gene TRBJ2-7, with 11 positions matching TRBD2. This CDR3 has 16 residues. V shed 4 bases, J shed 2 bases, and the junction held 8 bases outside the gene matches. The V gene's germline CDR1 is SGHRS and CDR2 YFSETQ. CDR3 sequence reads: CASSPIPTSGAYEQYF. DNA of the CDR3: TGCGCCAGCAGCCCCATCCCGACTAGCGGGGCCTACGAGCAGTACTTC.

The genes are TRBV28 and TRBJ1-1; no clear D. The V gene's germline CDR1 is MDHEN and CDR2 SYDVKM. The CDR3 totals 11 residues. The germline V and J ends were trimmed by 7 bases and 1 base, with 4 bases remaining between them. The CDR3 nucleotides are TGTGCCAGCACATCGAACACTGAAGCTTTCTTT. Translated: CASTSNTEAFF.

V is TRBV6-2 or TRBV6-3 and J is TRBJ2-3; 9 bases fit TRBD2. Trimming cost V 4 bases and J 1 base; bases outside gene matches: 3. The CDR3 runs 15 residues. The germline CDR1 and CDR2 sequences are MNHEY and SVGEGT. The CDR3: CASSSLAGGTDTQYF. The CDR3, as DNA: TGTGCCAGCAGTTCCTTAGCGGGAGGCACAGATACGCAGTATTTT.

This sequence joins TRBV30 and TRBJ1-4, with a weak D call TRBD1 (6 bases). Trimming removed 6 bases at V and 8 bases at J, with 19 bases between. CDR3 length: 14 amino acids. Germline V CDR1 and CDR2: GTSNPN, SVGIG (reference sequence). The CDR3, as DNA: TGTGCCTGCTGGGGGGGGGCGATCCCAGAAAAACTGTTTTTT. The encoded protein is CACWGGAIPEKLFF.

The J gene is TRBJ1-2, the V gene TRBV29-1, with a tentative D call TRBD1 (5 bases). CDR1 and CDR2 (germline): SQVTM, ANQGSEA. This CDR3 is 15 amino acids long. Trimming cost V 0 bases and J 1 base, with 12 bases left between them. This chain's CDR3 is CSVEDAGMDNYGYTF. Written as DNA, the CDR3 is TGCAGCGTTGAAGATGCAGGGATGGATAACTATGGCTACACCTTC.

The rearrangement links TRBV2 to TRBJ2-1; 7 bases agree with TRBD2. The V and J ends lost 7 bases and 10 bases, in that order; junction bases with no gene match: 4. CDR3 size: 11 residues. Germline-derived CDR1 and CDR2 are SNHLY and FYNNEI. The CDR3 coding sequence is TGTGCCAGCACCCCGGGACTAGAGCAGTTCTTC. Translated: CASTPGLEQFF.

The chain combines TRBV27 with TRBJ1-5; 8 nucleotides align to TRBD1. Germline V CDR1 and CDR2: MNHEY, SMNVEV (reference sequence). The CDR3 consists of 13 residues. V lost 8 bases and J lost 2; bases outside the gene matches: 2. CDR3 loop: CASQGAGNQPQHF. The DNA for the CDR3 is TGTGCCAGCCAGGGGGCCGGCAATCAGCCCCAGCATTTT.

The V call is TRBV14, the J call TRBJ2-3, with TRBD2 matching over 8 bases. V dropped 2 bases and J dropped 5; count of bases not matched to a gene: 15. Germline CDR1 SGHDN, CDR2 FVKESK. The CDR3 sequence is 18 residues long. CDR3 region: CASSQTALEAGEVDTQYF. CDR3 in DNA: TGTGCCAGCAGCCAAACCGCTTTGGAAGCGGGAGAAGTAGATACGCAGTATTTT. The complete variable domain, with remaining parts taken from reference TRBV14 and TRBJ2-3, reads EAGVTQFPSHSVIEKGQTVTLRCDPISGHDNLYWYRRVMGKEIKFLLHFVKESKQDESGMPNNRFLAERTGGTYSTLKVQPAELEDSGVYFCASSQTALEAGEVDTQYFGPGTRLTVL.

The gene calls are TRBV18 and TRBJ2-7; tentative D call: TRBD1 (5 bases). Germline loops: CDR1 KGHSH, CDR2 LQKENI. V lost 4 bases to trimming and J lost 4 bases, with 14 bases between them. This CDR3 has 14 amino acids. The CDR3 coding sequence is TGTGCCAGCTCACTCCCCGGCAGGGCATACGAGCAGTACTTC. Amino acids: CASSLPGRAYEQYF.

V gene TRBV6-6 combines with J gene TRBJ2-7; D possibly corresponds to TRBD2 (5 bases). CDR1 and CDR2 (germline): MNHNY, SVGAGI (reference sequence). The germline V and J ends were trimmed by 0 bases and 4 bases, with 16 bases remaining between them. The CDR3 loop spans 16 amino acids. CDR3: CASSYSKKVGAYEQYF. CDR3 DNA sequence: TGTGCCAGCAGTTACTCGAAAAAGGTGGGAGCGTACGAGCAGTACTTC.

The CDR3: CASSQDRSNSPLHF. For the CDR3, the DNA is TGTGCCAGCAGCCAGGACAGGAGTAATTCACCCCTCCACTTT. This chain connects TRBV5-6 to TRBJ1-6, with TRBD1 identical over 7 bases. This CDR3 contains 14 residues. The V segment lost 4 bases and the J segment 6 bases; nucleotides outside the gene matches: 4. Looked up from germline, CDR1 is SGHDT and CDR2 is YYEEEE.

This clone turned up a few times. The chain carries TRBV18 and TRBJ2-2, with a tentative D call TRBD2 (6 bases). Germline loops: CDR1 KGHSH, CDR2 LQKENI. This CDR3 region has 15 residues. V was shortened by 1 base and J by 4 bases, with 10 bases between the two germline ends. CDR3 sequence reads: CASSPQVEGTGELFF. Written as DNA, the CDR3 is TGTGCCAGCTCACCACAGGTGGAGGGCACCGGGGAGCTGTTTTTT.

The chain joins TRBV10-3 to TRBJ2-3, with D maybe TRBD1 (6 bases). This CDR3 has 15 amino acids. CDR1 ENHRY and CDR2 SYGVKD come from the germline V gene. V shed 4 bases and J shed 5 bases, with 16 bases lying between them. Here the CDR3 DNA reads TGTGCCATCAGTGGATACAGGGCCCTCCAAGATACGCAGTATTTT. It specifies CAISGYRALQDTQYF.